This T cell receptor (beta chain) was sequenced for a study of blood T cell repertoires in COVID-19. For the study at large: Researchers got acute and convalescent COVID-19 samples from the United States, Italy and Spain. From T cells, B-cell-depleted T cells, or PBMCs came the material, which was cDNA or gDNA.

Only one count was recorded for this clone. Under the authors' procedure: Amplification of reference gene primers was used by the study to estimate nucleated cell counts. Produced via immunoSEQ multiplex PCR; TCRdb's table is partial and in-frame only. The V and J calls and the clone size are those of that table, but D and trimming were determined from the DNA. The sample gives 290,000 or so clones, around 86% of which show up once; 1% to 1.5% is in the top ten. The TCR sequence derives from a man between 65 and 79 years old with acute or convalescent COVID-19. The sequencing input was peripheral blood.

The CDR3 DNA follows: TGTGCCAGTAGGCGGACAGGGGGTCCTTTACTTTCCTACAATGAGCAGTTCTTC. Translated, it gives CASRRTGGPLLSYNEQFF. The chain uses TRBV19 and TRBJ2-1; 10 nucleotides match TRBD1. The CDR3 consists of 18 residues. Germline V gene data show CDR1 as LNHDA and CDR2 as SQIVND (reference sequence). Trimming took 6 bases from V and 1 from J; bases not matched to a gene: 12.